These 19 T cell receptor beta chains share one sample of origin, sequenced in a study of OX40 agonist ivuxolimab in advanced cancers. Some clones are missing from TCRdb's copy, which holds only in-frame ones; the method was immunoSEQ multiplex PCR. The sample holds tens of thousands of clones, roughly 84% seen once. This material consisted of CD4+ or CD8+ T cells sorted from blood, taken in a trial of the OX40 agonist ivuxolimab. The receptors stem from an adult with an advanced solid tumor such as melanoma, head and neck, liver or kidney cancer.

DNA for the CDR3: TGTGCCAGCAGCCCTTCTTTCGTGCGTATGGATACGCAGTATTTT. Its protein product is CASSPSFVRMDTQYF. This chain uses TRBV14 with TRBJ2-3; D is uncertain. Trimming took 4 bases from V and 6 from J, leaving 17 bases between them. Germline V CDR1 and CDR2: SGHDN, FVKESK. The CDR3 is made up of 15 amino acids. The full variable domain, in which reference TRBV14 and TRBJ2-3 provide the parts outside the CDR3, is EAGVTQFPSHSVIEKGQTVTLRCDPISGHDNLYWYRRVMGKEIKFLLHFVKESKQDESGMPNNRFLAERTGGTYSTLKVQPAELEDSGVYFCASSPSFVRMDTQYFGPGTRLTVL.

This clone turned up a few times. Other DNA sequences in this specimen translate into the identical CDR3. The genes are TRBV29-1 and TRBJ1-1; 7 nucleotides match TRBD1. CDR3 length: 14 residues. The ends lost 6 bases at V and 3 bases at J; junction bases unmatched: 10. The germline gives CDR1 SQVTM, CDR2 ANQGSEA. In DNA, the CDR3 is TGCAGCGTCGAGGGGGACAGAGGGGACACTGAAGCTTTCTTT. Its translation: CSVEGDRGDTEAFF.

The chain carries TRBV4-2 and TRBJ2-7; 9 bases line up with TRBD2. The CDR3 sequence is 16 residues long. With 0 bases clipped from V and 5 bases from J, the junction kept 8 bases outside the gene matches. From germline, CDR1 is LGHNA and CDR2 YNFKEQ. The CDR3 protein is CASSQDRGGRVDEQYF. The CDR3 DNA is TGTGCCAGCAGCCAAGACCGAGGCGGGAGGGTTGACGAGCAGTACTTC.

This CDR3 reads CASSIWPLSFLLSGNTIYF. As DNA, the CDR3 is TGTGCCAGTAGTATTTGGCCTTTGTCGTTCCTGCTCTCTGGAAACACCATATATTTT. The chain couples TRBV19 to TRBJ1-3; D not resolved. The ends were cut back, 3 bases at V and 0 bases at J, with 21 bases in the middle. Germline-derived CDR1 and CDR2 are LNHDA and SQIVND (reference sequence). The CDR3 contains 19 residues.

CDR3 sequence reads: CSARQDSIGELFF. The CDR3, as DNA: TGCAGCGCCAGACAAGACTCAATCGGGGAGCTGTTTTTT. The rearrangement joins TRBV29-1 to TRBJ2-2; D ambiguous. Trimming pared 7 bases from V and 7 bases from J, leaving 16 bases between. CDR3 length: 13 amino acids. In germline, CDR1 is SQVTM, CDR2 ANQGSEA.

This chain uses TRBV19 with TRBJ1-5; 8 positions match TRBD1. CDR3 length equals 15 residues. Trimming cost V 3 bases and J 6 bases; bases outside gene matches: 7. Looked up from germline, CDR1 is LNHDA and CDR2 is SQIVND (reference sequence). This CDR3 reads CASSIAGGWGQPQHF. CDR3 DNA: TGTGCCAGTAGTATCGCAGGGGGCTGGGGTCAGCCCCAGCATTTT. The variable domain in full, completed from reference TRBV19 and TRBJ1-5, reads DGGITQSPKYLFRKEGQNVTLSCEQNLNHDAMYWYRQDPGQGLRLIYYSQIVNDFQKGDIAEGYSVSREKKESFPLTVTSAQKNPTAFYLCASSIAGGWGQPQHFGDGTRLSIL.

The rearrangement joins TRBV11-2 to TRBJ2-3; TRBD1 agrees at 9 bases. The J segment lost 9 bases and the V segment lost 10 bases, leaving 17 bases of the junction unmatched. CDR1 is SGHAT, CDR2 FQNNGV, per germline. This CDR3 is built from 15 residues. The CDR3, as DNA: TGTGCCACCAACAGGGGGCCACTGCGTCGGGGGACGCAGTATTTT. Protein product: CATNRGPLRRGTQYF.

V is TRBV5-6 and J is TRBJ2-5; D assignment may be TRBD1 or TRBD2 (5 bases each). Germline V CDR1 and CDR2: SGHDT, YYEEEE. This CDR3 spans 11 amino acids. Trimming pared 2 bases from V and 11 bases from J, leaving 10 bases between. The CDR3 coding sequence is TGTGCCAGCAGCTTAATGGGGGAGCAGTACTTC. This translates into CASSLMGEQYF.

V usage is TRBV4-2 and J usage is TRBJ2-7; 12 positions agree with TRBD2. Germline loops: CDR1 LGHNA, CDR2 YNFKEQ. Trimming at V came to 2 bases and at J to 2 bases, leaving 7 bases not matched to a gene. CDR3 size: 17 residues. The CDR3 DNA sequence: TGTGCCAGCAGCCAACTTATCCTAGCGGGAGGGCCCTACGAGCAGTACTTC. It specifies CASSQLILAGGPYEQYF.

To note about this clone: Other DNA sequences of this sample code for an identical CDR3. The rearrangement links TRBV10-2 to TRBJ1-4, with a tentative D call TRBD1 (5 bases). The CDR3 sequence is 15 residues long. With 6 bases removed from V and 5 bases from J, the gap between germline ends came to 16 bases. The germline gives CDR1 WSHSY, CDR2 SAAADI. DNA of the CDR3: TGCGCCAGCAGCGACAAGGGACGGTCGAATGAAAAACTGTTTTTT. It yields the protein CASSDKGRSNEKLFF.

The chain combines TRBV9 with TRBJ1-1; weak D call: TRBD1 (6 bases). The CDR3 runs to 15 residues. V lost 3 bases and J 0 bases, leaving 12 bases between the germline ends. Germline CDR1 SGDLS, CDR2 YYNGEE. The CDR3 region is CASSASSGVNTEAFF. The CDR3 nucleotides are TGTGCCAGCAGCGCCTCATCAGGGGTGAACACTGAAGCTTTCTTT.

The V and J genes are TRBV5-6 and TRBJ1-2; 9 nucleotides agree with TRBD1. The length of the CDR3 is 16 residues. Trimming at V came to 0 bases and at J to 6 bases, leaving 9 bases not matched to a gene. In germline, CDR1 is SGHDT, CDR2 YYEEEE. The CDR3 DNA follows: TGTGCCAGCAGCTTGGGGGGACAGGGTTTGAGCGATGGCTACACCTTC. This translates into CASSLGGQGLSDGYTF.

The V and J genes are TRBV7-3 and TRBJ2-7; 10 nucleotides align to TRBD2. J gave up 6 bases and V 5 bases, and 7 bases lay outside the gene matches. Looked up from germline, CDR1 is SGHTA and CDR2 is FQGTGA. This CDR3 is built from 14 residues. CDR3 coding DNA: TGTGCCAGCAGCCCTTCTAGCGGGAGTAGCGAGCAGTACTTC. Translation: CASSPSSGSSEQYF. The entire variable domain, with the rest obtained from reference TRBV7-3 and TRBJ2-7, is as follows: GAGVSQTPSNKVTEKGKYVELRCDPISGHTALYWYRQSLGQGPEFLIYFQGTGAADDSGLPNDRFFAVRPEGSVSTLKIQRTERGDSAVYLCASSPSSGSSEQYFGPGTRLTVT.

The chain couples TRBV7-9 to TRBJ1-2; unclear D gene. Germline loops: CDR1 SEHNR, CDR2 FQNEAQ (reference sequence). With 2 bases removed from V and 6 bases from J, the gap between germline ends came to 16 bases. This CDR3 has 15 amino acids. The CDR3 loop is CASSLKATWLDGYTF. CDR3 DNA: TGTGCCAGCAGCTTAAAAGCGACATGGCTAGATGGCTACACCTTC.

J is TRBJ1-1 and V is TRBV5-1; possibly TRBD1 for D (5 bases). The V and J ends lost 4 bases and 3 bases respectively, with 10 bases between them. Germline CDR1 SGHRS, CDR2 YFSETQ. The CDR3 runs 13 residues. DNA for the CDR3: TGCGCCAGCAGCCTCCAGGGATACACTGAAGCTTTCTTT. As protein: CASSLQGYTEAFF.

This chain connects TRBV5-1 to TRBJ2-7, with D possibly TRBD2 on 6 matching bases. The germline CDR1 and CDR2 sequences are SGHRS and YFSETQ. There are 14 residues in the CDR3. V lost 2 bases to trimming and J lost 6 bases, with 15 bases between them. This CDR3 is CASSLTFQGGEQYF. The CDR3 region has the DNA TGCGCCAGCAGCTTAACATTCCAGGGAGGCGAGCAGTACTTC.

The V call is TRBV5-6, the J call TRBJ2-1, with D unclear. Germline values: CDR1 SGHDT, CDR2 YYEEEE. V was cut by 4 bases and J by 3 bases, with 2 bases left in between. The CDR3 sequence is 11 residues long. The CDR3 region is CASSVYNEQFF. In nucleotides, the CDR3 is TGTGCCAGCAGCGTCTACAATGAGCAGTTCTTC.

The chain is built from TRBV5-6 and TRBJ1-6; D perhaps matches TRBD1 (5 bases). CDR3 size: 17 residues. Trimming cost V 0 bases and J 7 bases, with 17 bases left between them. Germline lookup yields CDR1 SGHDT and CDR2 YYEEEE. The CDR3 is CASSLDPGRGWNSPLHF. In DNA form, the CDR3 reads TGTGCCAGCAGCTTGGATCCGGGGCGGGGATGGAATTCACCCCTCCACTTT. Drawing the rest from reference TRBV5-6 and TRBJ1-6, the complete variable domain is DAGVTQSPTHLIKTRGQQVTLRCSPKSGHDTVSWYQQALGQGPQFIFQYYEEEERQRGNFPDRFSGHQFPNYSSELNVNALLLGDSALYLCASSLDPGRGWNSPLHFGNGTRLTVT.

V gene TRBV11-3 combines with J gene TRBJ2-1; D uncertain. The germline gives CDR1 SGHNT, CDR2 YENEEA. The CDR3 length is 14 residues. V was pared by 3 bases and J by 5 bases, with 11 bases between. This CDR3 is CASSFAVADNEQFF. The CDR3 coding sequence is TGTGCCAGCAGCTTTGCGGTGGCCGACAATGAGCAGTTCTTC. Variable domain in full (rest from reference TRBV11-3 and TRBJ2-1): EAGVVQSPRYKIIEKKQPVAFWCNPISGHNTLYWYLQNLGQGPELLIRYENEEAVDDSQLPKDRFSAERLKGVDSTLKIQPAELGDSAVYLCASSFAVADNEQFFGPGTRLTVL.